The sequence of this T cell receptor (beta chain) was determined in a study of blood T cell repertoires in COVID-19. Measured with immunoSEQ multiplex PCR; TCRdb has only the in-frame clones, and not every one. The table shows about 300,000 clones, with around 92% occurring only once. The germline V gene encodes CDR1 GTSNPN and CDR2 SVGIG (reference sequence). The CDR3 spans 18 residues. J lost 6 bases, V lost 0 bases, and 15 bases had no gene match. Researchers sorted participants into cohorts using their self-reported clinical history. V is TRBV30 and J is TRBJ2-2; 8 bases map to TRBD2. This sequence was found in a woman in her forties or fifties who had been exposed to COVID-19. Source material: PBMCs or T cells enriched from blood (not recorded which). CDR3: CAWSVAPLRGGTAGELFF. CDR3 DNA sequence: TGTGCCTGGAGTGTAGCCCCCCTACGGGGGGGAACGGCCGGGGAGCTGTTTTTT.